This T cell receptor beta chain was captured in a study of blood T cell repertoires in COVID-19. V gave up 0 bases and J gave up 6 bases; unmatched junction bases: 11. Per germline, CDR1 SGHRS and CDR2 YFSETQ. This CDR3 contains 16 residues. The cohort comprised adults aged roughly 18 to 95 years residing in under 30 US areas. Clinical history as reported by participants underpinned cohort assignment. Clones were sequenced by immunoSEQ multiplex PCR, and TCRdb holds only the in-frame ones, with some missing. The top ten clones hold approximately 0.93% of a sample with 300,000 to 350,000 clones, 88% of them seen once.

The TCR was taken from a woman under 40 who had been exposed to COVID-19. This chain connects TRBV5-1 to TRBJ1-1, with TRBD1 matching 7 bases. Specimen: PBMCs or T cells enriched from blood (not recorded which). For the CDR3, the DNA is TGCGCCAGCAGCTTGGCTGCGACAGGGCGAAGGGCTGAAGCTTTCTTT. Translation: CASSLAATGRRAEAFF.